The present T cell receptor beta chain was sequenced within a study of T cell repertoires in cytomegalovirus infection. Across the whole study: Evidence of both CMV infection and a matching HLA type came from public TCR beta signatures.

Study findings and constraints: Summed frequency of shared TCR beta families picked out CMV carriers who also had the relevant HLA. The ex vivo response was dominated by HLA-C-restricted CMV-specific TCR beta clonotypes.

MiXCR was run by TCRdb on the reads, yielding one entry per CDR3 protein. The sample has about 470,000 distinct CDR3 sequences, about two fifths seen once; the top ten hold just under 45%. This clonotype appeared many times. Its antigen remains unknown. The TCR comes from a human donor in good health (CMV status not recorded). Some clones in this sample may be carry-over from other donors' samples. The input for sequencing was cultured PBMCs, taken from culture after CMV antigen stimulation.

The CDR3: CASSNDRGSTDTQYF. The CDR3 DNA follows: TGTGCCAGCAGCAACGACAGGGGGAGCACAGATACGCAGTATTTT. The rearrangement uses TRBV7-6 and TRBJ2-3; 9 positions match TRBD1. The CDR3 has 15 amino acids. CDR1 and CDR2 from the germline V gene are SGHVS and FNYEAQ. V lost 5 bases to trimming and J lost 0 bases; unmatched junction nucleotides: 3.